The present entry profiles one TCR beta chain with its context. The data belong to a study of cytomegalovirus exposure and HLA in healthy donors. The PCR was carried out with 60 Vbeta primers and 13 Jbeta primers. Assay used: immunoSEQ multiplex PCR; TCRdb lists only in-frame clones, some missing. The sample has about 130,000 clones; 70% to 85% are singletons. After removal of 0 bases from V and 8 bases from J, the junction contained 15 bases not matched to a gene. This CDR3 contains 19 residues. From germline, CDR1 is MGHRA and CDR2 YSYEKL. Sequencing was done on a sample of PBMCs. This clonotype was obtained from a female donor in good health and CMV-seronegative. The V call is TRBV4-1, the J call TRBJ2-1, with TRBD1 identical over 11 bases. Written as DNA, the CDR3 is TGCGCCAGCAGCCAAGAGCGAGGGACAGGGGGACGGTTTATCCATGAGCAGTTCTTC. Translated, it gives CASSQERGTGGRFIHEQFF.